The 20 T cell receptor beta chains given below trace back to one sample, sequenced in a study of regulatory T cells in long-lasting Graves disease. Time point in this sample: persistent/refractory GD, antithyroid drugs over 5 years with positive TRAb. Following extraction of RNA from PBMCs, that RNA was used to make the TCR library. According to the study, TCR beta libraries were built with iRepertoire HTBI primers and CDR3-region Arm-PCR. A single record per CDR3 protein comes from TCRdb applying MiXCR to the multiplex PCR reads. The sample lists about 290,000 distinct CDR3 sequences, more than 20% occurring once. The specimen comprised peripheral blood mononuclear cells (PBMCs), sampled when the disease was refractory, from a patient treated with antithyroid drugs. These receptors were obtained from a female donor with Graves disease.

In its sample, this clonotype was seen many times. The chain couples TRBV11-2 to TRBJ2-7, with D perhaps TRBD1 (6 bases). V was shortened by 1 base and J by 4 bases, with 11 bases between the two germline ends. The CDR3 length is 14 residues. Germline CDR1 SGHAT, CDR2 FQNNGV. CDR3 DNA sequence: TGTGCCAGCAGCTTAGCAGGGGATGGGTACGAGCAGTACTTC. Its protein product is CASSLAGDGYEQYF.

The V call is TRBV7-2, the J call TRBJ1-3, with D possibly TRBD1 on 6 matching bases. Trimming took 5 bases from V and 4 from J, leaving 15 bases between them. In germline, CDR1 is SGHTA, CDR2 FQGNSA. This CDR3 spans 15 amino acids. In DNA, the CDR3 is TGTGCCAGCAGCCAGATACGGGGGCTCGGAAACACCATATATTTT. This codes for CASSQIRGLGNTIYF.

Points on this clonotype: Germline is not matched at one junction end, which may reflect a read error. This chain connects TRBV7-2 to TRBJ2-7; 10 positions match TRBD1. Germline CDR1 SGHTA, CDR2 FQGNSA. CDR3 size: 16 residues. CDR3 protein: CASSRSRQGARSEQYF. The CDR3 DNA reads TGCGCCAGCAGCCGGAGCCGACAGGGGGCAAGGAGCGAGCAGTACTTC.

This clonotype has a single count. The V call is TRBV3-1, the J call TRBJ1-3; 9 bases map to TRBD1. The V segment lost 4 bases and the J segment 9 bases; nucleotides outside the gene matches: 7. The length of the CDR3 is 14 residues. The germline V gene has CDR1 LGHDT and CDR2 YNNKEL (reference sequence). CDR3 coding DNA: TGTGCCAGCAGCCGAGGACAGGGGAGAAGCACCATATATTTT. Its protein product is CASSRGQGRSTIYF.

For the CDR3, the DNA is TGTGCCAGCGGGCTTCCGGGACTAGCGGGAGTTGACGAGCAGTTCTTC. This codes for CASGLPGLAGVDEQFF. The chain has TRBV2 and TRBJ2-1; TRBD2 matches 14 bases. Germline trimming cut 8 bases from V and 10 bases from J; bases unmatched to any gene: 13. CDR1 and CDR2 from the germline V gene are SNHLY and FYNNEI. This CDR3 has 16 residues.

The rearrangement joins TRBV10-3 to TRBJ1-5; no clear D. The CDR3 extends over 14 amino acids. CDR1 ENHRY and CDR2 SYGVKD come from the germline V gene. V was pared by 2 bases and J by 3 bases, with 8 bases between. CDR3 protein: CAISEKLANQPQHF. CDR3 coding DNA: TGTGCCATCAGTGAGAAGCTGGCCAATCAGCCCCAGCATTTT.

In regard to this clonotype: Given a much more abundant clone one base away, this may be a read error. This rearrangement joins TRBV27 to TRBJ2-7; 14 bases are shared with TRBD2. The CDR3 sequence is 17 residues long. Trimming at V came to 7 bases and at J to 5 bases, leaving 13 bases not matched to a gene. Per germline, CDR1 MNHEY and CDR2 SMNVEV (reference sequence). In DNA, the CDR3 is TGTGCCAGCAAACAAACGGGGACTAGCGGGAGATTCCACGAGCAGTACTTC. Protein product: CASKQTGTSGRFHEQYF.

This chain links TRBV7-2 with TRBJ2-2, with a tentative D call TRBD1 (6 bases). This CDR3 is built from 13 residues. Trimming pared 8 bases from V and 6 bases from J, leaving 13 bases between. Germline V CDR1 and CDR2: SGHTA, FQGNSA. DNA of the CDR3: TGTGCCAGCGTAACAGGGATCGCCGGGGAGCTGTTTTTT. Protein product: CASVTGIAGELFF. Drawing the rest from reference TRBV7-2 and TRBJ2-2, the complete variable domain is GAGVSQSPSNKVTEKGKDVELRCDPISGHTALYWYRQSLGQGLEFLIYFQGNSAPDKSGLPSDRFSAERTGGSVSTLTIQRTQQEDSAVYLCASVTGIAGELFFGEGSRLTVL.

The chain recombines TRBV7-2 with TRBJ1-2; D is unresolved. V lost 5 bases to trimming and J lost 0 bases, with 10 bases between them. This CDR3 spans 14 amino acids. The germline gives CDR1 SGHTA, CDR2 FQGNSA. The CDR3 bases are TGTGCCAGCAGCCGAGGCCAGACTAACTATGGCTACACCTTC. This codes for CASSRGQTNYGYTF.

This clonotype was detected many times. The rearrangement joins TRBV11-2 to TRBJ2-7; perhaps D is TRBD1 or TRBD2 (5 bases each). Trimming took 3 bases from V and 3 from J, leaving 12 bases between them. CDR3 size: 14 residues. CDR1 is SGHAT and CDR2 is FQNNGV in the germline V gene. CDR3 sequence reads: CASSFSRGSYEQYF. CDR3 in DNA: TGTGCCAGCAGCTTTTCACGGGGCAGCTACGAGCAGTACTTC.

This clonotype was seen only a few times. The chain links TRBV4-1 to TRBJ1-6; D gene ambiguous. V dropped 3 bases and J dropped 1 base, with 7 bases sitting between them. Germline CDR1 MGHRA, CDR2 YSYEKL. The CDR3 spans 15 residues. As DNA, the CDR3 is TGCGCCAGCAGCCAGCACCGATCCTATAATTCACCCCTCCACTTT. This translates into CASSQHRSYNSPLHF.

Many counts were recorded for this clonotype. The V call is TRBV6-2 or TRBV6-3, the J call TRBJ2-7; TRBD1 matches at 12 bases. The CDR3 extends over 15 amino acids. Germline values: CDR1 MNHEY, CDR2 SVGEGT. V lost 6 bases, J lost 5 bases, and 8 bases stayed unmatched. CDR3 in amino acids: CASRKGDRGHDEQYF. The CDR3 DNA follows: TGTGCCAGCAGGAAAGGGGACAGGGGGCATGACGAGCAGTACTTC.

This clonotype was observed at least ten times. V is TRBV7-2 and J is TRBJ2-5, with 10 bases that match TRBD2. The CDR3 runs to 14 residues. Germline CDR1 reads SGHTA; CDR2 reads FQGNSA. With V trimmed by 6 bases and J by 5 bases, 6 bases remained unmatched. This CDR3 is CASSLAGVVETQYF. Here the CDR3 DNA reads TGTGCCAGCAGTCTAGCGGGAGTCGTCGAGACCCAGTACTTC.

This clonotype came up a few times. The genes are TRBV7-8 and TRBJ1-2, with 12 nucleotides matching TRBD1. The V gene's germline CDR1 is SGHVS and CDR2 FQNEAQ. V lost 5 bases, J lost 8 bases, and 9 bases stayed unmatched. This CDR3 has 15 amino acids. Here the CDR3 DNA reads TGTGCCAGCAGCAAAACCGGGACAGGGGGCTTGGGCTACACCTTC. This encodes CASSKTGTGGLGYTF.

The rearrangement links TRBV3-1 to TRBJ2-7; D is possibly TRBD1 or TRBD2 (5 bases each). The V end was cut by 1 base, the J end by 3 bases, with 13 bases between. Per germline, CDR1 LGHDT and CDR2 YNNKEL (reference sequence). The CDR3 has 15 residues. Here the CDR3 reads CASSQGGARFYEQYF. In DNA, the CDR3 is TGTGCCAGCAGCCAAGGAGGGGCCCGTTTCTACGAGCAGTACTTC.

The chain joins TRBV10-3 to TRBJ1-5; D is ambiguous. The length of the CDR3 is 14 residues. Germline values: CDR1 ENHRY, CDR2 SYGVKD. V dropped 4 bases and J dropped 1 base, with 8 bases sitting between them. The CDR3 reads CAISAGVSNQPQHF. For the CDR3, the DNA is TGTGCCATCAGTGCAGGTGTCAGCAATCAGCCCCAGCATTTT.

This clonotype occurred many times. The V gene is TRBV12-3 or TRBV12-4, the J gene TRBJ1-1; 9 bases map to TRBD1. V lost 7 bases to trimming and J lost 6 bases; unmatched junction nucleotides: 9. The CDR3 is made up of 14 amino acids. The CDR3 loop reads CASTTGTGKAEAFF. DNA of the CDR3: TGTGCCAGCACCACCGGGACAGGGAAGGCTGAAGCTTTCTTT.

This clonotype was seen many times. V and J are TRBV12-3 or TRBV12-4 and TRBJ2-7; D uncertain. The V gene lost 3 bases and the J gene lost 3 bases, with 9 bases spanning the gap. There are 13 residues in the CDR3. The CDR3 is CASSFMSRYEQYF. DNA for the CDR3: TGTGCCAGCAGTTTCATGTCGCGCTACGAGCAGTACTTC.

This clonotype has more than one count but fewer than ten. The chain links TRBV5-6 to TRBJ1-1; maybe TRBD1 (5 bases). V was trimmed by 4 bases and J by 5 bases, leaving 21 bases between them. This CDR3 spans 16 amino acids. CDR1 and CDR2 (germline): SGHDT, YYEEEE. The CDR3: CASSPRPEGGETEAFF. The CDR3 region has the DNA TGTGCCAGCAGCCCCCGCCCGGAGGGAGGGGAGACTGAAGCTTTCTTT.

The rearrangement uses TRBV29-1 and TRBJ2-4, with TRBD1 as a possible D gene (6 bases). The ends were cut back, 6 bases at V and 9 bases at J, with 15 bases in the middle. The CDR3 is 12 residues long. The germline gives CDR1 SQVTM, CDR2 ANQGSEA. CDR3 amino acids: CSVVSVGGIQYF. As DNA, the CDR3 is TGCAGCGTCGTCAGTGTAGGGGGCATTCAGTACTTC.